These 30 T cell receptor beta chains originate from one sample sequenced in a study of shared clonotypes between healthy human individuals. TCRdb's copy holds only in-frame clones and misses some; the assay was immunoSEQ multiplex PCR. The sample yields 2 million or so clones, 85% to 95% seen once. The sequencing input was naive CD4+ T cells sorted from blood. As for subset: CD45RA+ positively selected. The receptors stem from a man between 18 and 35 years old in good health.

V usage is TRBV6-6 and J usage is TRBJ1-2; D unclear. The germline V and J ends were trimmed by 5 bases and 1 base, with 11 bases remaining between them. This CDR3 region has 14 residues. Germline values: CDR1 MNHNY, CDR2 SVGAGI (reference sequence). CDR3 amino acids: CASSHTINNYGYTF. CDR3 sequence (DNA): TGTGCCAGCAGTCACACCATCAATAACTATGGCTACACCTTC.

The genes are TRBV9 and TRBJ1-1; D possibly corresponds to TRBD1 (6 bases). The CDR3 covers 16 residues. Trimming left V 3 bases short and J 1 base short, with 16 bases between. From germline, CDR1 is SGDLS and CDR2 YYNGEE. The CDR3 is CASSAFETGQNTEAFF. The CDR3 DNA reads TGTGCCAGCAGCGCCTTCGAGACAGGCCAGAACACTGAAGCTTTCTTT.

In regard to this clone: Different DNA sequences within this sample yield the same CDR3. The rearrangement joins TRBV29-1 to TRBJ2-2; D ambiguous. CDR3 length: 11 amino acids. Germline V gene sequence: CDR1 SQVTM, CDR2 ANQGSEA. V was cut by 5 bases and J by 2 bases, with 3 bases left in between. Written as DNA, the CDR3 is TGCAGCGTTTCCAACACCGGGGAGCTGTTTTTT. This encodes CSVSNTGELFF.

J is TRBJ2-5 and V is TRBV5-1; no definite D call. CDR3 size: 12 residues. Germline assignment: CDR1 SGHRS and CDR2 YFSETQ. V lost 7 bases and J lost 2, with 9 bases in between. The CDR3 DNA reads as TGCGCCAGCGCGGCAAATCAAGAGACCCAGTACTTC. Its protein is CASAANQETQYF.

The V gene is TRBV10-3, the J gene TRBJ2-5; the D gene is possibly TRBD2 (5 bases). This CDR3 region has 13 residues. Trimming cost V 4 bases and J 4 bases, with 10 bases left between them. Germline V lookup: CDR1 ENHRY, CDR2 SYGVKD. The CDR3 DNA reads TGTGCCATCAGTGGGGCGGCGGGAGAGACCCAGTACTTC. Translated, it gives CAISGAAGETQYF.

This sequence joins TRBV6-1 and TRBJ1-2; D is unresolved. V was cut by 5 bases and J by 3 bases, with 13 bases left in between. This CDR3 is built from 14 residues. Looked up from germline, CDR1 is MNHNS and CDR2 is SASEGT. In nucleotides, the CDR3 is TGTGCCAGCAGTCCCCCCGACGGATACTATGGCTACACCTTC. It specifies CASSPPDGYYGYTF.

The chain joins TRBV29-1 to TRBJ2-1; 7 nucleotides agree with TRBD2. The CDR3 is 10 residues long. V was pared by 7 bases and J by 9 bases, with 3 bases of the junction left unmatched. Germline V gene sequence: CDR1 SQVTM, CDR2 ANQGSEA. The CDR3 nucleotides read TGCAGCGCGGGGGAGGGTGAGCAGTTCTTC. Protein sequence: CSAGEGEQFF.

The chain employs TRBV11-2 and TRBJ1-1; D is perhaps TRBD1 (5 bases). The germline gives CDR1 SGHAT, CDR2 FQNNGV. The CDR3 extends over 14 amino acids. V lost 3 bases and J 6 bases, leaving 14 bases between the germline ends. The CDR3 sequence is CASSLGTAGAEAFF. The CDR3 coding sequence is TGTGCCAGCAGCTTGGGGACGGCGGGGGCTGAAGCTTTCTTT.

The V call is TRBV29-1, the J call TRBJ2-2; D is perhaps TRBD1 (5 bases). The germline CDR1 and CDR2 sequences are SQVTM and ANQGSEA. The CDR3 is 13 amino acids. The V end was cut by 7 bases, the J end by 3 bases, with 12 bases between. The CDR3 nucleotides are TGCAGCGCGGCAGGGTGGGACACCGGGGAGCTGTTTTTT. It translates to CSAAGWDTGELFF.

V and J are TRBV28 and TRBJ1-2; D may be TRBD1 (5 bases). The germline V and J ends were trimmed by 3 bases and 4 bases, with 12 bases remaining between them. Looked up from germline, CDR1 is MDHEN and CDR2 is SYDVKM. The CDR3 contains 14 residues. The CDR3, as DNA: TGTGCCAGCAGTTTCTCTTTCCAGGGCTATGGCTACACCTTC. Amino acids: CASSFSFQGYGYTF.

With regard to this clone: This sample also contains other DNA sequences that code for the same CDR3. This chain uses TRBV11-2 with TRBJ2-7; D ambiguous. Per germline, CDR1 SGHAT and CDR2 FQNNGV. Trimming removed 1 base at V and 3 bases at J, with 4 bases between. This CDR3 is built from 12 residues. The CDR3 here is CASSLGVYEQYF. The DNA for the CDR3 is TGTGCCAGCAGCTTAGGGGTCTACGAGCAGTACTTC.

V gene TRBV7-6 combines with J gene TRBJ2-3; TRBD2 matches at 8 bases. Germline loops: CDR1 SGHVS, CDR2 FNYEAQ. The CDR3 runs to 15 residues. Trimming took 1 base from V and 2 from J; bases not matched to a gene: 2. CDR3 loop: CASSLGGGNTDTQYF. DNA of the CDR3: TGTGCCAGCAGCTTAGGCGGGGGGAACACAGATACGCAGTATTTT.

Details on this clone: A junction end diverges from the germline sequence, so it may reflect a read error. V is TRBV7-7 and J is TRBJ1-2; D possibly corresponds to TRBD1 (5 bases). Germline CDR1 and CDR2: SSHAT and FNYEAQ (reference sequence). This CDR3 has 16 amino acids. The CDR3 region is CASSLGEAGGRYGYTF. CDR3 DNA: TGTGCTAGCAGCTTAGGGGAAGCGGGAGGTCGGTATGGCTACACCTTC.

The chain recombines TRBV5-4 with TRBJ2-7; D may be TRBD1 or TRBD2 (5 bases each). Germline V gene data show CDR1 as SGHNT and CDR2 as YYREEE (reference sequence). V shed 4 bases and J shed 7 bases, with 15 bases lying between them. This CDR3 is built from 13 residues. CDR3 loop: CASSTGASREQYF. Here the CDR3 DNA reads TGTGCCAGCAGCACTGGGGCTAGCAGGGAGCAGTACTTC.

The J gene is TRBJ2-3, the V gene TRBV30; D is unclear. The V gene lost 4 bases and the J gene lost 14 bases, with 16 bases spanning the gap. The CDR3 is 11 amino acids. Germline CDR1 and CDR2: GTSNPN and SVGIG (reference sequence). The CDR3 loop reads CAWNNLQDAYF. The CDR3 DNA reads TGTGCCTGGAATAACCTCCAGGACGCGTATTTT.

The genes are TRBV9 and TRBJ2-2; D may be TRBD2 (6 bases). Per the germline V gene, CDR1 is SGDLS and CDR2 is YYNGEE. The germline V and J ends were trimmed by 3 bases and 0 bases, with 12 bases remaining between them. The CDR3 is 16 amino acids. CDR3 sequence: CASSALADPNTGELFF. The DNA of the CDR3 is TGTGCCAGCAGCGCGTTAGCGGACCCGAACACCGGGGAGCTGTTTTTT. Looking up the rest from reference TRBV9 and TRBJ2-2 gives the full variable domain: DSGVTQTPKHLITATGQRVTLRCSPRSGDLSVYWYQQSLDQGLQFLIQYYNGEERAKGNILERFSAQQFPDLHSELNLSSLELGDSALYFCASSALADPNTGELFFGEGSRLTVL.

DNA for the CDR3: TGTGCCTGGAGTACCGGGACTAGCGGAACTTTTTCTAGCACAGATACGCAGTATTTT. Its protein product is CAWSTGTSGTFSSTDTQYF. The chain carries TRBV30 and TRBJ2-3; 11 bases align to TRBD2. This CDR3 region has 19 residues. CDR1 is GTSNPN and CDR2 is SVGIG in the germline V gene (reference sequence). The V gene end was trimmed by 2 bases and the J gene end by 0 bases; junction bases not matched to a gene: 13.

This chain connects TRBV28 to TRBJ2-7; perhaps TRBD1 as D (5 bases). Germline V gives CDR1 MDHEN, CDR2 SYDVKM. CDR3 size: 16 residues. Trimming cost V 5 bases and J 1 base, with 18 bases left between them. DNA of the CDR3: TGTGCCAGCAGTCCCCTCAGGGAAGTAAGGTCCTACGAGCAGTACTTC. This gives the protein CASSPLREVRSYEQYF.

About this clone itself: Other DNA sequences in this specimen translate into the identical CDR3. The V call is TRBV6-5, the J call TRBJ1-6; TRBD1 matches 9 bases. Germline values: CDR1 MNHEY, CDR2 SVGAGI. This CDR3 has 14 residues. V was clipped by 6 bases and J by 5 bases; unmatched bases: 2. CDR3 sequence: CASSRTGDNSPLHF. The CDR3 DNA reads TGTGCCAGCAGCCGGACAGGGGATAATTCACCCCTCCACTTT.

This CDR3 is CASSPEGATYGYTF. DNA of the CDR3: TGTGCCAGCTCACCAGAGGGGGCTACCTATGGCTACACCTTC. The V and J genes are TRBV18 and TRBJ1-2, with 7 bases identical to TRBD1. This CDR3 region has 14 residues. Losses at the gene ends were 2 bases for V and 4 bases for J; bases not matched to a gene: 4. Germline lookup yields CDR1 KGHSH and CDR2 LQKENI.

The chain carries TRBV30 and TRBJ1-3; no definite D call. The V end lost 0 bases, the J end lost 0 bases, and 9 bases lay between the germline ends. Per the germline V gene, CDR1 is GTSNPN and CDR2 is SVGIG (reference sequence). This CDR3 has 15 residues. CDR3 residues: CAWSVPRISGNTIYF. CDR3 coding DNA: TGTGCCTGGAGTGTACCCCGAATCTCTGGAAACACCATATATTTT.

This clone was counted once. This rearrangement joins TRBV7-9 to TRBJ1-1; 7 nucleotides agree with TRBD1. V shed 5 bases and J 6 bases; nucleotides not matched to a gene: 12. Germline CDR1 is SEHNR and CDR2 is FQNEAQ (reference sequence). The CDR3 is made up of 15 amino acids. CDR3: CASSMRQGISAEAFF. CDR3 DNA sequence: TGTGCCAGCAGCATGCGACAGGGTATTTCAGCTGAAGCTTTCTTT. Filled out from reference TRBV7-9 and TRBJ1-1, the complete variable domain reads DTGVSQNPRHKITKRGQNVTFRCDPISEHNRLYWYRQTLGQGPEFLTYFQNEAQLEKSRLLSDRFSAERPKGSFSTLEIQRTEQGDSAMYLCASSMRQGISAEAFFGQGTRLTVV.

This chain uses TRBV1 with TRBJ2-5. Matching the DNA end better, TRBJ2-7 makes the J call doubtful. TRBV1 is assigned pseudogene status. This CDR3 is 12 amino acids long. CDR3 sequence: CTSLRGGYEQYF. The CDR3 region has the DNA TGCACCAGCCTTCGGGGCGGTTACGAGCAGTACTTC.

The V gene is TRBV15, the J gene TRBJ2-1, with 9 bases fitting TRBD1. In germline, CDR1 is LNHNV, CDR2 YYDKDF (reference sequence). The CDR3 runs 15 residues. J lost 2 bases, V lost 5 bases, and 4 bases had no gene match. The CDR3 nucleotides are TGTGCCACCAGCGGCCGGGACAGGGCCTACAATGAGCAGTTCTTC. As protein: CATSGRDRAYNEQFF.

V is TRBV6-6 and J is TRBJ2-3; D might be TRBD2 (6 bases). This CDR3 is built from 15 residues. The germline V and J ends were trimmed by 6 bases and 3 bases, with 16 bases remaining between them. CDR1 MNHNY and CDR2 SVGAGI come from the germline V gene (reference sequence). The CDR3 loop is CASSWRGGGTDTQYF. CDR3 DNA sequence: TGTGCCAGCAGCTGGCGAGGCGGAGGGACAGATACGCAGTATTTT.

The rearrangement uses TRBV4-1 and TRBJ1-1; 8 nucleotides agree with TRBD1. Germline CDR1 and CDR2: MGHRA and YSYEKL. With V trimmed by 3 bases and J by 7 bases, 7 bases remained unmatched. The CDR3 spans 14 residues. CDR3 amino acids: CASSQRTGRNEAFF. The DNA of the CDR3 is TGCGCCAGCAGCCAGAGGACAGGGAGGAATGAAGCTTTCTTT.

This clone was recorded once. A read error may account for a junction end that differs from germline. Here the CDR3 reads CASSSLGRGPSTGELFF. CDR3 nucleotide sequence: TGTGCTAGCAGCTCCCTGGGTAGGGGGCCGTCAACCGGGGAGCTGTTTTTT. The rearrangement links TRBV7-7 to TRBJ2-2; 7 bases align to TRBD1. The CDR3 loop spans 17 amino acids. Per germline, CDR1 SSHAT and CDR2 FNYEAQ (reference sequence).

This clone has just one count. This chain joins TRBV6-1 and TRBJ2-3, with unresolved D. With 6 bases removed from V and 2 bases from J, the gap between germline ends came to 9 bases. Germline lookup yields CDR1 MNHNS and CDR2 SASEGT. There are 13 residues in the CDR3. The CDR3 DNA sequence: TGTGCCAGCAGGGCTAGTTACACAGATACGCAGTATTTT. Translating it yields CASRASYTDTQYF.

The chain combines TRBV30 with TRBJ2-6; possibly TRBD1 or TRBD2 for D (5 bases each). The CDR3 totals 18 residues. From germline, CDR1 is GTSNPN and CDR2 SVGIG (reference sequence). Trimming pared 6 bases from V and 1 base from J, leaving 22 bases between. The CDR3 loop reads CACLGTPKSRSGANVLTF. The CDR3 bases are TGTGCCTGCCTCGGGACCCCGAAATCTAGATCTGGGGCCAACGTCCTGACTTTC.

The rearrangement links TRBV9 to TRBJ1-6, with D unclear. Trimming left V 0 bases short and J 10 bases short, with 17 bases between. Germline V gives CDR1 SGDLS, CDR2 YYNGEE. This CDR3 region has 16 residues. CDR3 region: CASSVDLKGKDSPLHF. In DNA, the CDR3 is TGTGCCAGCAGCGTAGACCTTAAGGGAAAGGACTCACCCCTCCACTTT.